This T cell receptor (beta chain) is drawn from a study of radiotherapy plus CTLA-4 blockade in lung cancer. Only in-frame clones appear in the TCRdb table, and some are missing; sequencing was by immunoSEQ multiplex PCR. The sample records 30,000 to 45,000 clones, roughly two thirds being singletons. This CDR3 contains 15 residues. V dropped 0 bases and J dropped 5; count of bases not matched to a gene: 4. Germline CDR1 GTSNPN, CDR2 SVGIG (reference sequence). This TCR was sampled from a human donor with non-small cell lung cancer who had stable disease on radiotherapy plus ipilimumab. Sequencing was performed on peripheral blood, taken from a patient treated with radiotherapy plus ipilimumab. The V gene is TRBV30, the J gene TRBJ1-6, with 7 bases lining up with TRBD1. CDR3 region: CAWSVGDRNNSPLHF. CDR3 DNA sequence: TGTGCCTGGAGTGTTGGGGACAGAAATAATTCACCCCTCCACTTT.